Following are 8 T cell receptor beta chains from one sample sequenced in a study of blood T cells in healthy people across ages. A second PCR of about 6 to 11 cycles used a sample-barcoded 5' primer and a J-beta primer mix. TCRdb re-called the 5' RACE reads with MiXCR, one entry per CDR3 protein. This table holds around 650,000 distinct CDR3 sequences, about 30% found once. Sequencing input: blood. The source of these receptors is a woman at least 80 years old in good health.

In its sample, this clonotype was seen a few times. This may come from a read error, since a much larger clone is one base off. The rearrangement joins TRBV5-6 to TRBJ2-1; 7 bases align to TRBD1. Germline values: CDR1 SGHDT, CDR2 YYEEEE. The CDR3 is 15 residues long. The CDR3 reads CASSLKGAPNNERFF. CDR3 in DNA: TGTGCCAGCAGCCTAAAGGGGGCCCCGAACAATGAGCGGTTCTTC.

This clonotype was observed at least ten times. The chain combines TRBV10-3 with TRBJ1-2; D unclear. Germline V gene lookup returns CDR1 ENHRY and CDR2 SYGVKD. Trimming left V 6 bases short and J 3 bases short, with 14 bases between. The CDR3 spans 14 residues. In DNA, the CDR3 is TGTGCCATCAGAGCGGGTGGGGTCGACTATGGCTACACCTTC. It specifies CAIRAGGVDYGYTF.

V and J are TRBV7-2 and TRBJ1-6, with unresolved D. The CDR3 consists of 14 residues. Germline V gene lookup returns CDR1 SGHTA and CDR2 FQGNSA. V was shortened by 5 bases and J by 6 bases, with 11 bases between the two germline ends. As DNA, the CDR3 is TGTGCCAGCAGCCTTAATGCGGCTAATTCACCCCTCCACTTT. This codes for CASSLNAANSPLHF.

At least ten counts were recorded for this clonotype. This chain connects TRBV5-1 to TRBJ2-1; no clear D gene. Trimming removed 4 bases at V and 8 bases at J, with 13 bases between. The CDR3 totals 13 residues. Per germline, CDR1 SGHRS and CDR2 YFSETQ. This CDR3 reads CASSIDWWDEQFF. DNA for the CDR3: TGCGCCAGCAGCATTGACTGGTGGGATGAGCAGTTCTTC.

This clonotype was seen many times. The CDR3 DNA reads TGCAGTGCTAGAGGCACAGCGGGGGGGCAGATTAAGCAGTTCTTC. This codes for CSARGTAGGQIKQFF. The genes are TRBV20-1 and TRBJ2-1; 10 bases match TRBD2. With V trimmed by 1 base and J by 11 bases, 11 bases remained unmatched. The CDR3 extends over 15 amino acids. Germline V gives CDR1 DFQATT, CDR2 SNEGSKA (reference sequence).

This clonotype was found many times. The chain joins TRBV9 to TRBJ1-1; the D is unclear. The ends were cut back, 0 bases at V and 5 bases at J, with 11 bases in the middle. Germline V gene sequence: CDR1 SGDLS, CDR2 YYNGEE. This CDR3 spans 14 amino acids. The CDR3 DNA is TGTGCCAGCAGCGTAGTCGGGGTTGGGACTGAAGCTTTCTTT. Translation gives CASSVVGVGTEAFF.

This clonotype occurred many times. The gene calls are TRBV7-2 and TRBJ2-1; TRBD2 agrees at 12 bases. V lost 1 base to trimming and J lost 2 bases; unmatched junction nucleotides: 0. CDR3 length: 16 amino acids. In germline, CDR1 is SGHTA, CDR2 FQGNSA. This CDR3 reads CASSLGLAGAYNEQFF. The CDR3 coding sequence is TGTGCCAGCAGCTTAGGACTAGCGGGGGCCTACAATGAGCAGTTCTTC.

With respect to this clonotype: An end of the junction differs from the germline gene, which may be a read error. The rearrangement joins TRBV5-5 to TRBJ2-7; a weak D match, TRBD1 (5 bases). The CDR3 length is 17 residues. Germline V gene data show CDR1 as SGHKS and CDR2 as YYEKEE (reference sequence). The CDR3 spells CASSLAQGWTDTYEKYF. In nucleotides, the CDR3 is TGTGCCAGCAGCTTGGCCCAGGGTTGGACGGATACCTACGAGAAGTACTTC.